This TCR beta chain is from a study of breast tumors, draining lymph nodes, adjacent tissues. Study-level results: Tumor and nontumor repertoires were significantly more similar in luminal-like than in basal-like breast cancer. Most tumor T cells seemingly derive from lymph node, then expand in tumor. Compared with lymph nodes, tumors were less diverse; compared with nontumor tissue, more.

Using its own MiXCR run on the multiplex PCR reads, TCRdb lists one record per CDR3 protein. Found here are roughly 220,000 distinct CDR3 sequences, under 35% of them singletons; the top ten hold approximately 3.7%. CDR3 length equals 16 residues. Between the trimmed V and J ends, which lost 4 bases and 2 bases, there was a span of 17 bases. The germline CDR1 and CDR2 sequences are MNHNY and SVGAGI (reference sequence). The lymph nodes were axillary draining lymph nodes from breast cancer patients. This clonotype was counted at least ten times. Antigen specificity is unknown. V usage is TRBV6-6 and J usage is TRBJ1-2, with D tentatively TRBD1 (5 bases). The receptor was isolated from a female donor with breast cancer. Some clones in this sample may be carry-over from other donors' samples. Sequences were obtained from axillary lymph node tissue. The CDR3, as DNA: TGTGCCAGCAGTTCCCCAGGGTTGAATGGAAACTATGGCTACACCTTC. Encoded protein: CASSSPGLNGNYGYTF.